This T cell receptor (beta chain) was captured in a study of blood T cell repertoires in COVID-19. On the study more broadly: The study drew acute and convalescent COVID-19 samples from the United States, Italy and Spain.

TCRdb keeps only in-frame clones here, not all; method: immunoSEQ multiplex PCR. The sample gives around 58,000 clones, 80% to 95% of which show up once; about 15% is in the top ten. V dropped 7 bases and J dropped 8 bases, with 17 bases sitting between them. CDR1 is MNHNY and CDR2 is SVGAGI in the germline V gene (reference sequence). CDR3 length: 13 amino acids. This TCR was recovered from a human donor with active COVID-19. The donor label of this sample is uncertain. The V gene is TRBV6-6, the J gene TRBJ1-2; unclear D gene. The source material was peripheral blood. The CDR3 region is CASTLPGDQGYTF. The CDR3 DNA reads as TGTGCCAGCACCCTTCCCGGGGATCAGGGCTACACCTTC.